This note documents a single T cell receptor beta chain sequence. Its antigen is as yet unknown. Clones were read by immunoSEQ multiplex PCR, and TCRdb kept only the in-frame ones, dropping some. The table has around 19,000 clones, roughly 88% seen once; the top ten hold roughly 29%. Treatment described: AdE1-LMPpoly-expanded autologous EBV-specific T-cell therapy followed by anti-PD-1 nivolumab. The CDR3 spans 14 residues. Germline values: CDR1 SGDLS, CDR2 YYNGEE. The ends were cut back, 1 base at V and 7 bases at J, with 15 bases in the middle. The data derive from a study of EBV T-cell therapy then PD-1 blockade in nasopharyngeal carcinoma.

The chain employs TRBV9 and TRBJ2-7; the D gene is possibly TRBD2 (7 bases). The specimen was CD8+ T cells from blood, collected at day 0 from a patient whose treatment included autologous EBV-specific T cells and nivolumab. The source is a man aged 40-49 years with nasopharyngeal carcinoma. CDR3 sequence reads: CASSVWQGGGEQYF. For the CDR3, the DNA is TGTGCCAGCAGCGTATGGCAGGGAGGGGGAGAGCAGTACTTC.